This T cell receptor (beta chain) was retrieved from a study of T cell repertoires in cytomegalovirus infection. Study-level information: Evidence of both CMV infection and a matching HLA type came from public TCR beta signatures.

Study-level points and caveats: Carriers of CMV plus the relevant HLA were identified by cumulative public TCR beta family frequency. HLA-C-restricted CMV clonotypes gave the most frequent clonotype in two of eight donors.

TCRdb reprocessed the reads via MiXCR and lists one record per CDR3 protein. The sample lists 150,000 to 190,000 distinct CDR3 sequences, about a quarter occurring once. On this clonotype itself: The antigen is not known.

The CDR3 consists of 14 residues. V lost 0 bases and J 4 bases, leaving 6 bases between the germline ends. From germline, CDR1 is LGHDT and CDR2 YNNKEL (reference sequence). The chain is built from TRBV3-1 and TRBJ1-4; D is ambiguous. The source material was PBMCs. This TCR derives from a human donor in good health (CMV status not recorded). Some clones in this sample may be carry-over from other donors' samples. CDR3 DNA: TGTGCCAGCAGCCAAGATCTCCGTAATGAAAAACTGTTTTTT. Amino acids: CASSQDLRNEKLFF.